Listed below are T cell receptor beta chains from one sample, sequenced in a study of blood T cell repertoires in COVID-19. Repertoires were generated with immunoSEQ multiplex PCR, while TCRdb's copy carries only in-frame clones and drops some. The profile shows around 330,000 clones, approximately 88% of them singletons. What was sequenced was peripheral blood. These TCRs come from a woman in her twenties or thirties with COVID-19, enrolled during active disease. Both conserved end residues are part of each CDR3. Fields, in order: CDR3 DNA, CDR3 protein, D gene, clone size, J gene, V gene. D genes are given only for firm matches. The size field is filled for only some rows; it gives once, few, many or a size class.

TGTGCCAGCAGCTTCGGACAGGGGACCTACAATGAGCAGTTCTTC | CASSFGQGTYNEQFF | TRBD1 | once | TRBJ2-1 | TRBV7-9
TGTGCCAGCAGCTCGCGACTCCTTCTACATACAGATACGCAGTATTTT | CASSSRLLLHTDTQYF | - | - | TRBJ2-3 | TRBV5-4
TGCGCCAGCAGATATGCTTGGGAGGCCTACGAGCAGTACTTC | CASRYAWEAYEQYF | - | - | TRBJ2-7 | TRBV5-1
TGTGCCAGCAGCTTAGAAGACAGGGTGCAGTTCTTC | CASSLEDRVQFF | TRBD1 | - | TRBJ2-1 | TRBV7-2
TGTGCCAGCAGCTTAGGAGGGAGCTCTGGAAACACCATATATTTT | CASSLGGSSGNTIYF | - | - | TRBJ1-3 | TRBV5-6
TGTGCCAGCAGCCCAGGACTCTCCTATGGCTACACCTTC | CASSPGLSYGYTF | - | once | TRBJ1-2 | TRBV7-2
TGTGCCAGCAGCCAGACAGGGGGGACTGAAGCTTTCTTT | CASSQTGGTEAFF | TRBD1 | - | TRBJ1-1 | TRBV5-4
TGTGCCAGCAGACTTGACAGGGCTGGAAACACCATATATTTT | CASRLDRAGNTIYF | TRBD1 | - | TRBJ1-3 | TRBV2
TGTGCCAGCATCCCACAGGGGGTAGGCACCGGGGAGCTGTTTTTT | CASIPQGVGTGELFF | TRBD1 | - | TRBJ2-2 | TRBV2
TGTGCCAGCAGTGATGAACAGACCTCTGGAAACACCATATATTTT | CASSDEQTSGNTIYF | - | few | TRBJ1-3 | TRBV2
TGTGCCAGCAGGACACCTAGCGGGCCCCCCCACAATGAGCAGTTCTTC | CASRTPSGPPHNEQFF | TRBD2 | - | TRBJ2-1 | TRBV28
TGCGCCAGCAGCCAGGGACTAGCGGGGCTTCAAGAGACCCAGTACTTC | CASSQGLAGLQETQYF | TRBD2 | - | TRBJ2-5 | TRBV4-1
TGTGCCAGCAGCCAAGAGGTGACTAGAGGAGATACGCAGTATTTT | CASSQEVTRGDTQYF | - | - | TRBJ2-3 | TRBV3-1/TRBV3-2
TGTGCCAGCAGCGGGCCGGGGTTCGATCAGCCCCAGCATTTT | CASSGPGFDQPQHF | - | once | TRBJ1-5 | TRBV28
TGTGCCAGCACCACCGGGGGGGGCTATGGCTACACCTTC | CASTTGGGYGYTF | - | - | TRBJ1-2 | TRBV16
TGTGCCAGCAGCCATGACAGGGATTACACAGATACGCAGTATTTT | CASSHDRDYTDTQYF | TRBD1 | - | TRBJ2-3 | TRBV3-1/TRBV3-2
TGTGCCAGCAGTTACAAGCGGGGGACCCCGAACACCGGGGAGCTGTTTTTT | CASSYKRGTPNTGELFF | TRBD2 | - | TRBJ2-2 | TRBV6-2/TRBV6-3
TGTGCCAGCATTGGGGGGGCCCAGGGTGGCTACACCTTC | CASIGGAQGGYTF | - | - | TRBJ1-2 | TRBV28
TGTGCCAGCAGCCCCAAGCGGGAGGCAGATACGCAGTATTTT | CASSPKREADTQYF | TRBD2 | - | TRBJ2-3 | TRBV5-4
TGCGCCAGCAGCCAAGTGTCCAGGGGGTATCAGCCCCAGCATTTT | CASSQVSRGYQPQHF | TRBD1 | - | TRBJ1-5 | TRBV4-1
TGTGCCAGCAGTGGGACCGGGACAGGGGGCGCCTATGGCTACACCTTC | CASSGTGTGGAYGYTF | TRBD1 | - | TRBJ1-2 | TRBV2
TGTGCCAGCAGTTTGGACGGGAAAAAAGGCTACACCTTC | CASSLDGKKGYTF | - | - | TRBJ1-2 | TRBV12-3/TRBV12-4
TGTGCCATCAGTGACGGGACACGGATATATGGCTACACCTTC | CAISDGTRIYGYTF | - | - | TRBJ1-2 | TRBV10-3
TGTGCCAGCAGCACCCAGGCGGGGTTGTATGGCTACACCTTC | CASSTQAGLYGYTF | - | - | TRBJ1-2 | TRBV5-6
TGTGCCAGCTCACCAGTGACAGGAAAATCCGGGGAGCTGTTTTTT | CASSPVTGKSGELFF | - | - | TRBJ2-2 | TRBV18
TGTGCCAGCAGTCCGCGGGGGAAAGATGAAGCTTTCTTT | CASSPRGKDEAFF | - | - | TRBJ1-1 | TRBV6-5
TGTGCCAGCAGCCACGGGGATTCCGAGCAGTACTTC | CASSHGDSEQYF | - | - | TRBJ2-7 | TRBV7-9
TGTGCCAGCAGTACTGCGGTATGGCACACTGAAGCTTTCTTT | CASSTAVWHTEAFF | - | - | TRBJ1-1 | TRBV7-9
TGCGCCAGCAGCCAAGAATCCGTTAGCACTGAAGCTTTCTTT | CASSQESVSTEAFF | - | - | TRBJ1-1 | TRBV4-1
TGTGCCAGTAGAGCAGGCCCCGTTACCAATCAGCCCCAGCATTTT | CASRAGPVTNQPQHF | - | - | TRBJ1-5 | TRBV19
TGTGCCAGCAGCTCCTCGGGGACCCAGTACTTC | CASSSSGTQYF | - | - | TRBJ2-5 | TRBV5-4
TGTGCCAGCAACCAGGGGAATTCACCCCTCCACTTT | CASNQGNSPLHF | - | - | TRBJ1-6 | TRBV25-1
TGTGCCAGCAGTGAACGGGTGGGGGCAGTGAACACTGAAGCTTTCTTT | CASSERVGAVNTEAFF | - | - | TRBJ1-1 | TRBV6-1